Presented here are 8 T cell receptor beta chains from one specimen sequenced in a study of blood T cell repertoires in COVID-19. TCRdb's table, derived via immunoSEQ multiplex PCR, lists solely in-frame clones and lacks some. The repertoire holds 210,000 or so clones, with roughly 79% as singletons. Sequenced material: PBMCs or T cells enriched from blood (not recorded which). The origin of the receptors is a woman in her fifties or sixties with acute COVID-19.

The chain couples TRBV27 to TRBJ1-1; 7 positions match TRBD1. Germline CDR1 and CDR2: MNHEY and SMNVEV (reference sequence). The CDR3 runs 17 residues. V was clipped by 2 bases and J by 0 bases; unmatched bases: 9. The CDR3 sequence: CASSLSHKGTVNTEAFF. CDR3 coding DNA: TGTGCCAGCAGTTTAAGTCATAAGGGGACAGTGAACACTGAAGCTTTCTTT.

This chain links TRBV4-1 with TRBJ1-1; D is undetermined. V was cut by 1 base and J by 8 bases, with 8 bases left in between. CDR3 size: 12 residues. Germline V gene data show CDR1 as MGHRA and CDR2 as YSYEKL. This CDR3 reads CASSQGADEAFF. The CDR3 region has the DNA TGCGCCAGCAGCCAAGGGGCAGACGAAGCTTTCTTT.

The genes are TRBV4-1 and TRBJ2-1, with TRBD1 identical over 11 bases. V was pared by 0 bases and J by 3 bases, with 4 bases of the junction left unmatched. The germline CDR1 and CDR2 sequences are MGHRA and YSYEKL. The CDR3 consists of 17 residues. CDR3 in DNA: TGCGCCAGCAGCCAAGAAGGTGGGACAGGGGGCTACAATGAGCAGTTCTTC. It is translated as CASSQEGGTGGYNEQFF.

As regards this clone: This CDR3 is also generated by other DNA sequences in the sample. The J gene is TRBJ1-1, the V gene TRBV18; possible D gene TRBD1, 6 bases. This CDR3 contains 14 residues. CDR1 and CDR2 (germline): KGHSH, LQKENI. V was pared by 2 bases and J by 1 base, with 8 bases between. CDR3 loop: CASSPGQRNTEAFF. CDR3 DNA: TGTGCCAGCTCACCAGGACAGAGGAACACTGAAGCTTTCTTT.

This rearrangement joins TRBV14 to TRBJ1-5; D not resolved. V was trimmed by 4 bases and J by 2 bases, leaving 9 bases between them. Germline V gives CDR1 SGHDN, CDR2 FVKESK. The CDR3 extends over 14 amino acids. The chain's CDR3 is CASSRRDGNQPQHF. The CDR3 region has the DNA TGTGCCAGCAGCCGGAGGGATGGCAATCAGCCCCAGCATTTT.

The rearrangement joins TRBV7-5 to TRBJ2-7; the table gives TRBD2 as D, unverified against the DNA. TRBV7-5 has pseudogene status. The CDR3 contains 21 residues. The chain's CDR3 is CVRSLVSDIPGGRGSSYEQYF. In DNA form, the CDR3 reads TGTGTCAGAAGCTTGGTCTCGGATATCCCGGGCGGGAGGGGGAGCTCCTACGAGCAGTACTTC.

The chain recombines TRBV11-2 with TRBJ2-3; 7 nucleotides match TRBD1. The junction had 4 bases not matched to a gene; V was cut back by 3 bases and J by 4 bases. This CDR3 has 14 residues. Germline V CDR1 and CDR2: SGHAT, FQNNGV. The CDR3 loop is CASSFQTGSDTQYF. CDR3 bases: TGTGCCAGCAGCTTCCAGACAGGGTCAGATACGCAGTATTTT.

The J gene is TRBJ2-7, the V gene TRBV5-6, with D perhaps TRBD1 (5 bases). V gave up 2 bases and J gave up 5 bases, with 17 bases separating them. CDR1 is SGHDT, CDR2 YYEEEE, per germline. The CDR3 covers 15 residues. CDR3 sequence (DNA): TGTGCCAGCAGCTTAATCAGGCAGGGATTGAACGAGCAGTACTTC. This gives the protein CASSLIRQGLNEQYF.